This TCR beta chain was observed in a study of control samples from healthy donors and cancer patients. Generated by immunoSEQ multiplex PCR, the TCRdb table keeps only in-frame clones and is missing some. The sample shows 100,000 to 110,000 clones, about 90% of them seen only once. The germline V gene encodes CDR1 SGHNT and CDR2 YYREEE (reference sequence). V gave up 4 bases and J gave up 0 bases; unmatched junction bases: 9. This CDR3 has 17 residues. Sequenced sample: blood. The rearrangement joins TRBV5-4 to TRBJ1-1; 10 bases map to TRBD1. The receptor comes from a woman between 50 and 59 years old in good health. CDR3: CASSEPGQGPVNTEAFF. CDR3 bases: TGTGCCAGCAGCGAACCGGGACAGGGGCCGGTGAACACTGAAGCTTTCTTT.